This is a list of T cell receptor beta chains from one sample in a study of T-cell memory formation after mild COVID-19. TCRdb re-called the 5' RACE reads with MiXCR, one entry per CDR3 protein. This table holds about 400,000 distinct CDR3 sequences, roughly a quarter found once. The sequenced sample consisted of PBMCs or a T cell subset sorted from them (not recorded which). These receptors were taken from an adult woman who had mild COVID-19 (a few samples of this study predate the infection). Cell type and time point are not known. Each CDR3 is given with its conserved first and last residue. Clone size is stated in some rows and not others, as once, few, many or a class when expanded.

v_call: TRBV7-8
clone_size: few
cdr3_aa: CASSLVGLAPSSYNEQFF

v_call: TRBV7-2
clone_size: few
cdr3_aa: CASSHSMVAGGIQFF

v_call: TRBV6-2/TRBV6-3
clone_size: NA
cdr3_aa: CASSLGGGWSRGNEQFF

v_call: TRBV5-1
clone_size: few
cdr3_aa: CASSLVRGQGTYEQYF

v_call: TRBV7-8
clone_size: NA
cdr3_aa: CASSLGTGGGGYGYTF

v_call: TRBV20-1
clone_size: many
cdr3_aa: CSAYRGGYSYEQYF

v_call: TRBV4-1
clone_size: NA
cdr3_aa: CASSQDEAGTRGTDTQYF

v_call: TRBV7-9
clone_size: NA
cdr3_aa: CASSPLSSSDAYTF

v_call: TRBV5-1
clone_size: NA
cdr3_aa: CASTDTSGSYEQYF

v_call: TRBV5-5
clone_size: NA
cdr3_aa: CASSGKLAGNYNEQFF

v_call: TRBV25-1
clone_size: few
cdr3_aa: CASRTHHGENGYTF

v_call: TRBV24-1
clone_size: many
cdr3_aa: CATSEGTSGVQTQYF

v_call: TRBV12-3/TRBV12-4
clone_size: NA
cdr3_aa: CASSFRVGGVNYGYTF

v_call: TRBV6-5
clone_size: NA
cdr3_aa: CASSASPGGGTYEQYF

v_call: TRBV9
clone_size: once
cdr3_aa: CASSVVDTMGGDTEAFF

v_call: TRBV24-1
clone_size: NA
cdr3_aa: CATSDSTGDQPQHF

v_call: TRBV9
clone_size: NA
cdr3_aa: CASSSTGNQAGTDTQYF

v_call: TRBV12-3/TRBV12-4
clone_size: NA
cdr3_aa: CASSLGDRGLMGETQYF

v_call: TRBV25-1
clone_size: few
cdr3_aa: CASSRRSGETQYF

v_call: TRBV5-1
clone_size: NA
cdr3_aa: CASSPGDRPLREQYF

v_call: TRBV2
clone_size: NA
cdr3_aa: CASSEEAGGSYNEQFF

v_call: TRBV6-2/TRBV6-3
clone_size: NA
cdr3_aa: CASSYSGQGASSEQYF

v_call: TRBV27
clone_size: NA
cdr3_aa: CASSPPGGTELNGYTF

v_call: TRBV12-3/TRBV12-4
clone_size: few
cdr3_aa: CASSMFRGGRLVVTDTQYF

v_call: TRBV4-3
clone_size: NA
cdr3_aa: CASSQVSGGASYEQYF

v_call: TRBV11-2
clone_size: NA
cdr3_aa: CASSSGPYGYTF

v_call: TRBV24-1
clone_size: NA
cdr3_aa: CATSDLPSGEETQYF

v_call: TRBV24-1
clone_size: many
cdr3_aa: CATSDLRGTDTQYF

v_call: TRBV6-2/TRBV6-3
clone_size: few
cdr3_aa: CASSYFGLAGRPNEQYF

v_call: TRBV5-1
clone_size: few
cdr3_aa: CASSSEQNEQFF

v_call: TRBV7-9
clone_size: few
cdr3_aa: CASSFPGGRGANEQFF

v_call: TRBV4-2
clone_size: NA
cdr3_aa: CASSQESVRSFPEQYF

v_call: TRBV12-3/TRBV12-4
clone_size: few
cdr3_aa: CASSLTLGVGDGYTF

v_call: TRBV5-1
clone_size: many
cdr3_aa: CASSLGTGAYEQYF

v_call: TRBV5-1
clone_size: few
cdr3_aa: CASSLAPQGRTSYEQYF